This TCR beta chain was recorded in a study of Ad26.COV2.S vaccination and SARS-CoV-2 variants. Study-wide context: Participants got Ad26.COV2.S intramuscularly, once or twice 56 days apart.

The table came from immunoSEQ multiplex PCR; TCRdb's copy has only in-frame clones and leaves some out. Of 510,000 or so clones in the sample, 70% to 90% are singletons; the top ten hold roughly 13%. Treatment indicated: some 20 received Ad26.COV2.S at low or high dose, single or two shots; 5 received placebo; per-sample allocation not given. All samples were drawn on day 63, counting from the first vaccine or placebo injection. Donation came from an adult in Boston who was aged 18-55 years. Germline CDR1 is MNHEY and CDR2 is SVGEGT. V was trimmed by 5 bases and J by 5 bases, leaving 24 bases between them. The CDR3 is 17 residues long.

The chain joins TRBV6-2 or TRBV6-3 to TRBJ1-1; possible D gene TRBD1, 5 bases. This receptor was obtained from a person aged 18-65 years who received the Ad26.COV2.S COVID-19 vaccine or a placebo. Source: peripheral blood, taken in a trial of Ad26.COV2.S vaccine versus placebo. DNA of the CDR3: TGTGCCAGCAGTGCCACCGGGCCCGGGGGAGGAAGGACTGAAGCTTTCTTT. This encodes CASSATGPGGGRTEAFF.